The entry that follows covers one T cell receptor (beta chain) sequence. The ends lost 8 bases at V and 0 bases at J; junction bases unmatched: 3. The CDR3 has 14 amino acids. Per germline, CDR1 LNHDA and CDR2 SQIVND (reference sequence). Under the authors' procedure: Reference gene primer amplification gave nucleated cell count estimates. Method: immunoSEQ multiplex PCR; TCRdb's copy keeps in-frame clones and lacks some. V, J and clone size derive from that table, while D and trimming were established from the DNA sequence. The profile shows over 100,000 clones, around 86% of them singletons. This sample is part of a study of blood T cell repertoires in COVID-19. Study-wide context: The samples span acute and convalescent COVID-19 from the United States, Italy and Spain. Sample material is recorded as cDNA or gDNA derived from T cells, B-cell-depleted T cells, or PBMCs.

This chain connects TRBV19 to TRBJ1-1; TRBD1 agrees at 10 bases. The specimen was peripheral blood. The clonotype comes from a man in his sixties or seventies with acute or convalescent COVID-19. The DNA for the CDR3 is TGTGCCAGTCGGGACAGGGGAATGAACACTGAAGCTTTCTTT. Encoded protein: CASRDRGMNTEAFF.